This passage covers 19 T cell receptor beta chains from one sample sequenced in a study of vaccination and CD4 T cells after COVID-19. For these receptors, no antigen is known. Described treatment: approximately 10-day PBMC culture with coronavirus spike peptide pools or control peptides (ViraFEST assay). Gathering of the CD4+ T cells, from the unexposed donor, took place before the COVID-19 pandemic (2011-2018). The study sequenced cultured CD4+ T cell DNA using the Oncomine TCR Beta short-read assay. TCRdb called the PCR reads again in MiXCR, with one record for every CDR3 protein. The data hold approximately 6,000 distinct CDR3 sequences, with nearly 35% observed a single time. The sequencing input was CD4+ T cells from blood, cultured in vitro. Receptors originate from a human donor in good health.

The gene calls are TRBV2 and TRBJ1-5; D gene ambiguous. The germline gives CDR1 SNHLY, CDR2 FYNNEI. This CDR3 is 14 amino acids long. The ends were cut back, 6 bases at V and 0 bases at J, with 9 bases in the middle. This CDR3 is CASRLTPSNQPQHF. CDR3 coding DNA: TGTGCCAGCAGGTTGACACCTAGCAATCAGCCCCAGCATTTT.

This clonotype was detected only a few times. The chain combines TRBV11-2 with TRBJ2-5, with 8 bases that match TRBD2. This CDR3 comprises 14 residues. Looked up from germline, CDR1 is SGHAT and CDR2 is FQNNGV. V was clipped by 0 bases and J by 3 bases; unmatched bases: 0. The CDR3 is CASSLELAEETQYF. DNA of the CDR3: TGTGCCAGCAGCTTAGAACTAGCGGAAGAGACCCAGTACTTC.

This clonotype occurred a few times. This sequence joins TRBV7-2 and TRBJ2-7, with D possibly matching TRBD2 (5 bases). The CDR3 sequence is 13 residues long. Deletions cut 3 bases from V and 5 bases from J, with 11 bases between. The germline gives CDR1 SGHTA, CDR2 FQGNSA. In nucleotides, the CDR3 is TGTGCCAGCAGCTTCTACGGGATTAACGAGCAGTACTTC. Translating gives CASSFYGINEQYF. Drawing the rest from reference TRBV7-2 and TRBJ2-7, the complete variable domain is GAGVSQSPSNKVTEKGKDVELRCDPISGHTALYWYRQSLGQGLEFLIYFQGNSAPDKSGLPSDRFSAERTGGSVSTLTIQRTQQEDSAVYLCASSFYGINEQYFGPGTRLTVT.

The chain is built from TRBV5-6 and TRBJ2-7; 9 bases agree with TRBD2. V trimming: 4 bases; J trimming: 3 bases; junction bases outside the gene matches: 2. Germline V lookup: CDR1 SGHDT, CDR2 YYEEEE. This CDR3 spans 13 amino acids. CDR3 bases: TGTGCCAGCAGCCGACTAGCGGTCTACGAGCAGTACTTC. It yields the protein CASSRLAVYEQYF.

This clonotype came up a few times. V usage is TRBV27 and J usage is TRBJ2-7, with a tentative D call TRBD2 (6 bases). Germline V gene lookup returns CDR1 MNHEY and CDR2 SMNVEV (reference sequence). V dropped 3 bases and J dropped 5 bases, with 23 bases sitting between them. The CDR3 has 17 residues. CDR3 sequence: CASSLVVVGGVGNEQYF. The CDR3, as DNA: TGTGCCAGCAGTTTGGTGGTGGTGGGGGGTGTAGGGAACGAGCAGTACTTC.

J is TRBJ2-1 and V is TRBV3-1; D is uncertain. Per germline, CDR1 LGHDT and CDR2 YNNKEL (reference sequence). CDR3 size: 15 residues. V lost 0 bases and J lost 4, with 10 bases in between. The CDR3: CASSQDEIQYNEQFF. In nucleotides, the CDR3 is TGTGCCAGCAGCCAAGATGAAATTCAGTACAATGAGCAGTTCTTC.

The chain couples TRBV2 to TRBJ1-6, with 7 bases aligning to TRBD1. The CDR3 sequence is 16 residues long. CDR1 SNHLY and CDR2 FYNNEI come from the germline V gene. J gave up 8 bases and V 5 bases, and 12 bases lay outside the gene matches. CDR3 DNA sequence: TGTGCCAGCAGTTTAGGAGGGACAGAAATTTATTCACCCCTCCACTTT. As protein: CASSLGGTEIYSPLHF.

This chain uses TRBV12-3 or TRBV12-4 with TRBJ1-2; D is unresolved. The length of the CDR3 is 13 residues. Deletions cut 6 bases from V and 7 bases from J, with 15 bases between. CDR3 sequence reads: CASSPPFDVGYTF. CDR3 sequence (DNA): TGTGCCAGCAGCCCCCCATTCGATGTTGGCTACACCTTC.

The rearrangement joins TRBV11-2 to TRBJ2-1; 10 bases agree with TRBD2. Germline V CDR1 and CDR2: SGHAT, FQNNGV. The V gene end was trimmed by 1 base and the J gene end by 0 bases; junction bases not matched to a gene: 3. The CDR3 loop spans 17 amino acids. CDR3 in amino acids: CASSLAGTSASYNEQFF. In nucleotides, the CDR3 is TGTGCCAGCAGCTTAGCCGGGACTAGCGCCTCCTACAATGAGCAGTTCTTC.

The J gene is TRBJ1-2, the V gene TRBV6-5, with D possibly TRBD1 on 6 matching bases. Germline V gene sequence: CDR1 MNHEY, CDR2 SVGAGI. The CDR3 runs 18 residues. V lost 0 bases to trimming and J lost 3 bases, with 20 bases between them. DNA of the CDR3: TGTGCCAGCAGTTACTCTGGGGCGGGGGCCCCCTCTTACTATGGCTACACCTTC. Its translation: CASSYSGAGAPSYYGYTF.

This clonotype showed up just a few times. The V call is TRBV7-6, the J call TRBJ1-1; D not certain. Germline V CDR1 and CDR2: SGHVS, FNYEAQ. This CDR3 region has 14 residues. Trimming removed 1 base from V and 5 bases from J, with 11 bases in between. CDR3 DNA sequence: TGTGCCAGCAGCTTAGGGAAGGGTATGACTGAAGCTTTCTTT. Amino acids: CASSLGKGMTEAFF.

J is TRBJ1-1 and V is TRBV6-5; the D gene is possibly TRBD1 (5 bases). The CDR3 consists of 12 residues. V was clipped by 2 bases and J by 9 bases, with 10 bases between them. Germline V gene lookup returns CDR1 MNHEY and CDR2 SVGAGI. The chain's CDR3 is CASSYLEGKAFF. The CDR3 bases are TGTGCCAGCAGTTACCTTGAGGGGAAAGCTTTCTTT.

The chain has TRBV25-1 and TRBJ1-2, with D unclear. Germline V gives CDR1 MGHDK, CDR2 SYGVNS. This CDR3 comprises 12 residues. With 2 bases removed from V and 4 bases from J, the gap between germline ends came to 5 bases. For the CDR3, the DNA is TGTGCCAGCAGTGAACCCCCCTATGGCTACACCTTC. Protein: CASSEPPYGYTF.

This clonotype came up a few times. V usage is TRBV10-1 and J usage is TRBJ2-7; 12 nucleotides match TRBD2. Germline V CDR1 and CDR2: WNHNN, SYGVQD (reference sequence). V lost 0 bases and J lost 3; bases outside the gene matches: 0. There are 15 residues in the CDR3. The CDR3 bases are TGCGCCAGCAGTGAGTCGACTAGCGGGGGCTACGAGCAGTACTTC. Its translation: CASSESTSGGYEQYF.

This clonotype has a single count. V and J are TRBV5-1 and TRBJ1-1; D unclear. Germline-derived CDR1 and CDR2 are SGHRS and YFSETQ. This CDR3 has 13 amino acids. V was clipped by 2 bases and J by 3 bases, with 8 bases between them. DNA of the CDR3: TGCGCCAGCAGCTTTAGGATCGACACTGAAGCTTTCTTT. This codes for CASSFRIDTEAFF. Looking up the rest from reference TRBV5-1 and TRBJ1-1 gives the full variable domain: KAGVTQTPRYLIKTRGQQVTLSCSPISGHRSVSWYQQTPGQGLQFLFEYFSETQRNKGNFPGRFSGRQFSNSRSEMNVSTLELGDSALYLCASSFRIDTEAFFGQGTRLTVV.

This clonotype appeared a few times. The chain employs TRBV6-5 and TRBJ1-6; 10 bases match TRBD1. Germline CDR1 is MNHEY and CDR2 is SVGAGI. Germline trimming cut 0 bases from V and 10 bases from J; bases unmatched to any gene: 9. The length of the CDR3 is 17 residues. The CDR3 DNA sequence: TGTGCCAGCAGTTACTCGGTCCCGGGACAGGGGAAATCACCCCTCCACTTT. Translation gives CASSYSVPGQGKSPLHF.

The chain couples TRBV19 to TRBJ1-5; the D gene is possibly TRBD1 (5 bases). The germline V gene has CDR1 LNHDA and CDR2 SQIVND (reference sequence). With 3 bases removed from V and 0 bases from J, the gap between germline ends came to 9 bases. The CDR3 totals 15 residues. The CDR3 spells CASSISGLSNQPQHF. Here the CDR3 DNA reads TGTGCCAGTAGTATTTCAGGGCTTAGCAATCAGCCCCAGCATTTT.

This clonotype was counted a few times. The chain links TRBV10-3 to TRBJ1-2; TRBD1 might be the D (6 bases). The length of the CDR3 is 13 residues. From germline, CDR1 is ENHRY and CDR2 SYGVKD. Trimming stripped 2 bases from V and 8 bases from J, with 12 bases between. The CDR3 reads CAISEGQKEGYTF. The CDR3 nucleotides are TGTGCCATCAGTGAGGGACAGAAAGAGGGCTACACCTTC.

The chain carries TRBV6-1 and TRBJ1-5; D unresolved. The V end lost 7 bases, the J end lost 0 bases, and 19 bases lay between the germline ends. The germline CDR1 and CDR2 sequences are MNHNS and SASEGT. The CDR3 covers 17 residues. CDR3 sequence (DNA): TGTGCCAGCACTAGGCAACTTTCGCTTTATAGCAATCAGCCCCAGCATTTT. Its translation: CASTRQLSLYSNQPQHF.